This TCR beta chain is from a study of blood T cell repertoires in COVID-19. In the study's own analysis: Amplified reference gene primers provided the basis for estimating nucleated cell counts. TCRdb's copy holds only in-frame clones and misses some; the assay was immunoSEQ multiplex PCR. V and J calls and clone size follow that table, whereas D and trimming were derived from the DNA. Here the sample spans approximately 430,000 clones, about nine tenths being singletons. V was trimmed by 5 bases and J by 2 bases, leaving 21 bases between them. Germline CDR1 reads SEHNR; CDR2 reads FQNEAQ (reference sequence). The CDR3 runs to 18 residues.

What was sequenced was peripheral blood. The receptor was derived from a woman aged 25 to 45 with active or convalescent COVID-19. This rearrangement joins TRBV7-9 to TRBJ2-2; weak D call: TRBD2 (5 bases). CDR3 sequence reads: CASSLLGWAAENTGELFF. The DNA of the CDR3 is TGTGCCAGCAGCCTACTGGGTTGGGCAGCGGAAAACACCGGGGAGCTGTTTTTT.